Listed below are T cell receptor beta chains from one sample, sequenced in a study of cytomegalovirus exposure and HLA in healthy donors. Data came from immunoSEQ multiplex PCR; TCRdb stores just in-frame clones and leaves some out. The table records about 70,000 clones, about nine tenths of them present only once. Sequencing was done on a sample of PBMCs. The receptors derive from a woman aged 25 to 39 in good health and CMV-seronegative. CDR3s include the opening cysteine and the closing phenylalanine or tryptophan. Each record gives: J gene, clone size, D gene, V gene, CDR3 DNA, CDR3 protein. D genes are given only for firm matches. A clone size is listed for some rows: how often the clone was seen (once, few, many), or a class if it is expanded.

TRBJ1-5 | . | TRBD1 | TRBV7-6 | TGTGCCAGCAGTTCGACAGGGACGGGTCAGCCCCAGCATTTT | CASSSTGTGQPQHF
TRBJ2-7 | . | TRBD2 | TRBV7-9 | TGTGCCAGCATCTTATCCTCCGGGACTAGCGGGAAATTCTACGAGCAGTACTTC | CASILSSGTSGKFYEQYF
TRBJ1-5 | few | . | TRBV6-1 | TGTGCCAGCAGTGTGCAGGGCAATCAGCCCCAGCATTTT | CASSVQGNQPQHF
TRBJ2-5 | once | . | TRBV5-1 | TGCGCCACCAAATTCGGCCCCGCAGGGGAGACCCAGTACTTC | CATKFGPAGETQYF
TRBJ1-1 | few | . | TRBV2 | TGTGCCAGCAGTGTGGGGGCCATGAACACTGAAGCTTTCTTT | CASSVGAMNTEAFF
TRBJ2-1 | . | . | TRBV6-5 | TGTGCCAGCAGTTACCTCTCCTACAATGAGCAGTTCTTC | CASSYLSYNEQFF
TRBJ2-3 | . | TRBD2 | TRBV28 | TGTGCCAGCAGTCTAGCGGGAGTATCAGATACGCAGTATTTT | CASSLAGVSDTQYF
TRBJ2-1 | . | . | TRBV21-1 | TGTGCCAGCAGCAAAGCGCGGATTATGCGGGACAGGGTAGGCCATGAGCAGTTCTTC | CASSKARIMRDRVGHEQFF
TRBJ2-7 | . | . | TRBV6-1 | TGTGCCAGCAGTGAAAATCGGGTCGACTACGAGCAGTACTTC | CASSENRVDYEQYF
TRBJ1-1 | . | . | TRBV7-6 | TGTGCCAGCAGCTTAGTAGTGAACACTGAAGCTTTCTTT | CASSLVVNTEAFF
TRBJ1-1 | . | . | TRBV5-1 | TGCGCCAGCAGCTTGAGAAGGGGAAACACTGAAGCTTTCTTT | CASSLRRGNTEAFF
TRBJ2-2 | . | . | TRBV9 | TGTGCCAGCAGCGTAGCGGGGACCGGGGAGCTGTTTTTT | CASSVAGTGELFF
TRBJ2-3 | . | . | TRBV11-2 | TGTGCCAGCAGCCTCTATTCAGCAGGGGATACGCAGTATTTT | CASSLYSAGDTQYF
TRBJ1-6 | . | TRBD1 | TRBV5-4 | TGTGCCAGCAGCTTGGCCCTAGGACAGGGCGGCTCACCCCTCCACTTT | CASSLALGQGGSPLHF
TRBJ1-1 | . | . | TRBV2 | TGTGCCAGCAGAGGTAGTAACGTCGGGACTGAAGCTTTCTTT | CASRGSNVGTEAFF
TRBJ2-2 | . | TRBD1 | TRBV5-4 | TGTGCCAGCAGCTTGGTGGGGTCAGGGGGCCACACCGGGGAGCTGTTTTTT | CASSLVGSGGHTGELFF
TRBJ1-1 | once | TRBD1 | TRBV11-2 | TGTGCCAGCAGCCCCGCCGGGACAGGGGGCAGAACTGAAGCTTTCTTT | CASSPAGTGGRTEAFF
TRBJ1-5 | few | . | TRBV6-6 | TGTGCCAGCAGGAGTCGGACACATGGGAATCAGCCCCAGCATTTT | CASRSRTHGNQPQHF
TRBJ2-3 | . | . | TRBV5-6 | TGTGCCAGCACCCTTTTAATCAGCACAGATACGCAGTATTTT | CASTLLISTDTQYF
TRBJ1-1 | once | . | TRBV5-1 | TGCGCCAGCAGCTTAGGGGGTTTTGATGAAGCTTTCTTT | CASSLGGFDEAFF
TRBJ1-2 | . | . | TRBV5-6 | TGTGCCAGCAGCTTGGTAAACTATGGCTACACCTTC | CASSLVNYGYTF
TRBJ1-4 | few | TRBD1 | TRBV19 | TGTGCCAGTAGTGGACAGGGACGAAATGAAAAACTGTTTTTT | CASSGQGRNEKLFF
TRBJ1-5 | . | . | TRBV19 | TGTGCCAGTAGTTTGACAGGATCGAAAAATCAGCCCCAGCATTTT | CASSLTGSKNQPQHF
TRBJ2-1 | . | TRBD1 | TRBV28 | TGTGCCAGCAGTTCACCGGGACAGGGGACGAATGAGCAGTTCTTC | CASSSPGQGTNEQFF
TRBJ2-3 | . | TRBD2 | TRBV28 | TGTGCCAGCAGTTTAGGCCAGCGGGGCCTCCCAGATACGCAGTATTTT | CASSLGQRGLPDTQYF
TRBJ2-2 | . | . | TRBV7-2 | TGTGCCAGCAGCTTAGAAGTGCGGGTCACCGGGGAGCTGTTTTTT | CASSLEVRVTGELFF
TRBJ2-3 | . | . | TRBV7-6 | TGTGCCAGCAGCTTAGTCGGGGGTGGGGGCACAGATACGCAGTATTTT | CASSLVGGGGTDTQYF
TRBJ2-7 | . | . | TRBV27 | TGTGCCAGCAGTTTATGGGGCAACACCTACGAGCAGTACTTC | CASSLWGNTYEQYF
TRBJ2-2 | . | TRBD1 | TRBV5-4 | TGTGCCAGCAGCTCCCCTAGGACAGGGACCGGGGAGCTGTTTTTT | CASSSPRTGTGELFF
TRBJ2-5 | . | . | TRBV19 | TGTGCCAGTAGTATGGATTGGCGGTTACAAGAGACCCAGTACTTC | CASSMDWRLQETQYF
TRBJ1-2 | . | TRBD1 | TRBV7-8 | TGTGCCAGCAGCTTAGAGGCCAGGGGGATCTATGGCTACACCTTC | CASSLEARGIYGYTF
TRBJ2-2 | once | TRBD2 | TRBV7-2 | TGTGCCAGCAGCTTAGCATCTAGCGGGCTTGGGGAGCTGTTTTTT | CASSLASSGLGELFF
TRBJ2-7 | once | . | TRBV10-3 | TGTGCCATCAGTGAGAAGCCATCGGACAGCTACGAGCAGTACTTC | CAISEKPSDSYEQYF
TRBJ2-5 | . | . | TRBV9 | TGTGCCAGCAGCGTATCGGGTGGCCCCCAAGAGACCCAGTACTTC | CASSVSGGPQETQYF
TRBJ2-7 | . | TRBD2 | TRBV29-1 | TGCAGCGTTCTCGGGGGGTCCTACGAGCAGTACTTC | CSVLGGSYEQYF
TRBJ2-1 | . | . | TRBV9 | TGTGCCAGCAACTCGAGAGGGGGGGAACTGGACTCCTACAATGAGCAGTTCTTC | CASNSRGGELDSYNEQFF
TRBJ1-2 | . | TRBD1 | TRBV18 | TGTGCCAGCCCACTCCGGGACAGCCGCTATGGCTACACCTTC | CASPLRDSRYGYTF
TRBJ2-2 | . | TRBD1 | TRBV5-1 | TGCGCCAGCAGCCGGGACAGTATGAACACCGGGGAGCTGTTTTTT | CASSRDSMNTGELFF
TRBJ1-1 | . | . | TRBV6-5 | TGTGCCAGCAGTGGACCCCGGGAAGCGAACACTGAAGCTTTCTTT | CASSGPREANTEAFF
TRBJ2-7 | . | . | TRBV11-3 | TGTGCCAGCAGCTCCGGTATCTACGAGCAGTACTTC | CASSSGIYEQYF
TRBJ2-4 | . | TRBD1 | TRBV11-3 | TGTGCCAGCAGCTTATTTCAGGGGGCGGACGCCAAAAACATTCAGTACTTC | CASSLFQGADAKNIQYF
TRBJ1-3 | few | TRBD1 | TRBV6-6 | TGTGCCAGCAGCGGGACAGGGTCATATGGAAACACCATATATTTT | CASSGTGSYGNTIYF
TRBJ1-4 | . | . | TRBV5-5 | TGTGCCAGCAGCTCCCTTGCAACTAATGAAAAACTGTTTTTT | CASSSLATNEKLFF